Shown below are 20 T cell receptor beta chains from a single sample sequenced in a study of blood T cells in healthy people across ages. A sample-barcoded 5' primer and a J-beta primer mix were used in a second PCR of roughly 7 to 11 cycles. From the 5' RACE reads, TCRdb called clonotypes with MiXCR, one entry per CDR3 protein. The sample holds 1.8 million or so distinct CDR3 sequences, roughly 43% seen once. Sequenced: blood. Source of these receptors: a human donor in good health.

This clonotype was seen more than once but under ten times. The junction shows a germline mismatch at one end, possibly a read error. The chain has TRBV5-1 and TRBJ1-1; 7 nucleotides agree with TRBD1. Germline lookup yields CDR1 SGHRS and CDR2 YFSETQ. This CDR3 contains 14 residues. DNA of the CDR3: TGTGCCAGCAGCTTAGGGGGCGCGAGGACTGAAGCTTTCTTT. This codes for CASSLGGARTEAFF.

There are a few counts of this clonotype. V is TRBV4-1 and J is TRBJ2-1; 8 bases match TRBD2. CDR3 size: 16 residues. J was trimmed by 7 bases and V by 5 bases; bases with no gene match: 13. CDR1 is MGHRA and CDR2 is YSYEKL in the germline V gene. As DNA, the CDR3 is TGCGCCAGCAGCGAATCAGCGGGGGCGCCGATAAATGAGCAGTTCTTC. Protein product: CASSESAGAPINEQFF.

In this sample, this clonotype turned up a few times. This chain joins TRBV28 and TRBJ1-2; possible D gene TRBD1, 6 bases. Germline CDR1 and CDR2: MDHEN and SYDVKM. The CDR3 loop spans 13 amino acids. Trimming left V 5 bases short and J 8 bases short, with 15 bases between. CDR3 loop: CASSNTGFGGYTF. The CDR3 DNA sequence: TGTGCCAGCAGTAACACAGGGTTTGGGGGCTACACCTTC.

As concerns this clonotype: A much larger clone lies a single base off, so this may be a read error. The chain is built from TRBV9 and TRBJ1-1; TRBD1 matches at 7 bases. CDR3 length: 14 amino acids. The germline CDR1 and CDR2 sequences are SGDLS and YYNGEE. The CDR3 region is CAGSPGQANTEAFF. CDR3 coding DNA: TGTGCCGGCAGCCCCGGACAGGCGAACACTGAAGCTTTCTTT. The complete variable domain, with remaining parts taken from reference TRBV9 and TRBJ1-1, reads DSGVTQTPKHLITATGQRVTLRCSPRSGDLSVYWYQQSLDQGLQFLIQYYNGEERAKGNILERFSAQQFPDLHSELNLSSLELGDSALYFCAGSPGQANTEAFFGQGTRLTVV.

This clonotype was found a few times. The J gene is TRBJ1-2, the V gene TRBV2; D is unresolved. V was shortened by 4 bases and J by 6 bases, with 9 bases between the two germline ends. This CDR3 has 12 residues. Germline V gene sequence: CDR1 SNHLY, CDR2 FYNNEI. The CDR3 loop reads CASSVFWDGYTF. In DNA form, the CDR3 reads TGTGCCAGCAGTGTTTTCTGGGATGGCTACACCTTC.

There are a few counts of this clonotype. The chain joins TRBV7-8 to TRBJ2-3, with 7 bases aligning to TRBD2. Germline lookup yields CDR1 SGHVS and CDR2 FQNEAQ. CDR3 length equals 18 residues. V lost 1 base and J lost 5; bases outside the gene matches: 15. In DNA, the CDR3 is TGTGCCAGCAGCTTAGTAAGGCCCAGCGGGGAGTGGCGAGATACGCAGTATTTT. It specifies CASSLVRPSGEWRDTQYF.

Written as DNA, the CDR3 is TGCAGTGCTAGAGAGGGGACGGGCTCCTACGAGCAGTACTTC. This sequence encodes CSAREGTGSYEQYF. The rearrangement links TRBV20-1 to TRBJ2-4, with D tentatively TRBD1 or TRBD2 (5 bases each). The J call may be incorrect, as the DNA end agrees better with TRBJ2-7. Germline V gene data show CDR1 as DFQATT and CDR2 as SNEGSKA (reference sequence). The CDR3 runs 14 residues.

The chain carries TRBV4-3 and TRBJ2-1; TRBD1 is a possible D gene (6 bases). The DNA end favors TRBJ2-7, so the J call may be wrong. Germline V gives CDR1 LGHNA, CDR2 YSLEER. The CDR3 runs to 17 residues. This CDR3 reads CASSHSTSGTTYNEQYF. The CDR3, as DNA: TGCGCCAGCAGCCATTCTACCTCCGGGACAACTTACAATGAGCAGTACTTC.

CDR3 DNA sequence: TGCAGCGTTGTGGGGTTTCGGTCGGCTTTCTTT. Its protein product is CSVVGFRSAFF. The rearrangement links TRBV29-1 to TRBJ1-1, with D uncertain. Per germline, CDR1 SQVTM and CDR2 ANQGSEA. This CDR3 comprises 11 residues. The V end was cut by 4 bases, the J end by 11 bases, with 14 bases between.

On this clonotype itself: One end of the junction fails to match germline, which may point to a read error. The chain recombines TRBV28 with TRBJ2-1; a possible D gene is TRBD1 (5 bases). The CDR3 has 14 residues. CDR1 and CDR2 from the germline V gene are MDHEN and SYDVKM. The CDR3 protein is CASGRVTSYNERFF. Here the CDR3 DNA reads TGTGCCAGCGGCAGGGTCACCTCCTACAATGAGCGGTTCTTC.

This clonotype appeared many times. V and J are TRBV20-1 and TRBJ2-7; D remains ambiguous. CDR1 and CDR2 (germline): DFQATT, SNEGSKA (reference sequence). The CDR3 is made up of 12 amino acids. Trimming removed 3 bases from V and 0 bases from J, with 6 bases in between. The CDR3 region has the DNA TGCAGTGCTAGTCGGCCCTCCTACGAGCAGTACTTC. Translation gives CSASRPSYEQYF.

This rearrangement joins TRBV28 to TRBJ2-1; 13 bases are a match to TRBD2. The germline V gene has CDR1 MDHEN and CDR2 SYDVKM. V was clipped by 5 bases and J by 0 bases; unmatched bases: 7. The CDR3 is made up of 18 amino acids. In nucleotides, the CDR3 is TGTGCCAGCAGTGCGGGACTAGCGGGGACCAGCTCCTACAATGAGCAGTTCTTC. Translation: CASSAGLAGTSSYNEQFF.

The J gene is TRBJ2-1, the V gene TRBV25-1; possible D gene TRBD2, 6 bases. V was shortened by 9 bases and J by 7 bases, with 16 bases between the two germline ends. The V gene's germline CDR1 is MGHDK and CDR2 SYGVNS. This CDR3 contains 13 residues. The CDR3 DNA sequence: TGTGCCAGTTATCGGTGGGAGGCTAATGAGCAGTTCTTC. Translating gives CASYRWEANEQFF.

The rearrangement joins TRBV14 to TRBJ2-4, with 8 bases identical to TRBD1. Trimming cost V 3 bases and J 1 base; bases outside gene matches: 11. Germline V lookup: CDR1 SGHDN, CDR2 FVKESK. This CDR3 has 18 amino acids. The CDR3 protein is CASSHGQGPALAKNIQYF. The CDR3 nucleotides read TGTGCCAGCAGCCACGGACAGGGCCCCGCCCTGGCCAAAAACATTCAGTACTTC.

The chain couples TRBV5-1 to TRBJ1-1, with D maybe TRBD1 (6 bases). Between the trimmed V and J ends, which lost 3 bases and 7 bases, there was a span of 13 bases. Germline CDR1 is SGHRS and CDR2 is YFSETQ. CDR3 length: 13 residues. CDR3 DNA: TGCGCCAGCAGCTACAGGGTGGGTGATGAAGCTTTCTTT. Residues: CASSYRVGDEAFF.

This clonotype turned up a few times. At one of its ends the junction is not consistent with the germline gene, which may arise from a read error. The rearrangement links TRBV29-1 to TRBJ2-3; tentatively, D is TRBD1 or TRBD2 (5 bases each). The germline V gene encodes CDR1 SQVTM and CDR2 ANQGSEA. CDR3 length: 12 residues. CDR3 DNA sequence: TGCAGCGTCGGGACCGACACAGATATGCAGTATTTT. It encodes CSVGTDTDMQYF.

The chain combines TRBV11-2 with TRBJ1-2; TRBD1 might be the D (5 bases). The CDR3 runs to 16 residues. Germline assignment: CDR1 SGHAT and CDR2 FQNNGV. V lost 5 bases and J lost 3, with 19 bases in between. The CDR3 spells CASSLGRGNRYYGYTF. For the CDR3, the DNA is TGTGCCAGCAGCCTGGGACGGGGCAATAGGTACTATGGCTACACCTTC. Full variable domain (outside the CDR3, taken from reference TRBV11-2 and TRBJ1-2): EAGVAQSPRYKIIEKRQSVAFWCNPISGHATLYWYQQILGQGPKLLIQFQNNGVVDDSQLPKDRFSAERLKGVDSTLKIQPAKLEDSAVYLCASSLGRGNRYYGYTFGSGTRLTVV.

The rearrangement joins TRBV13 to TRBJ2-1; D gene uncertain. V shed 0 bases and J shed 11 bases, with 8 bases lying between them. The CDR3 extends over 12 amino acids. The V gene's germline CDR1 is PRHDT and CDR2 FYEKMQ (reference sequence). The CDR3 loop reads CASSLGVRKQFF. The DNA of the CDR3 is TGTGCCAGCAGCTTAGGGGTCCGCAAGCAGTTCTTC.

To note about this clonotype: Sequence at one end of the junction differs from germline and may be a read error. This chain links TRBV28 with TRBJ2-1, with 15 positions matching TRBD2. Germline CDR1 and CDR2: MDHEN and SYDVKM. The CDR3 length is 15 residues. In nucleotides, the CDR3 is TGTGCCGGCAGTGGGGGACTAGCGGGGGGTAATGAGCAGTTCTTC. This translates into CAGSGGLAGGNEQFF. Supplemented by reference TRBV28 and TRBJ2-1, the full variable domain reads DVKVTQSSRYLVKRTGEKVFLECVQDMDHENMFWYRQDPGLGLRLIYFSYDVKMKEKGDIPEGYSVSREKKERFSLILESASTNQTSMYLCAGSGGLAGGNEQFFGPGTRLTVL.

With respect to this clonotype: A much larger clone differs from this one at a single base, so this may be a read error. The chain is built from TRBV7-6 and TRBJ2-3; no clear D gene. V dropped 5 bases and J dropped 1 base, with 7 bases sitting between them. Germline CDR1 is SGHVS and CDR2 is FNYEAQ. The CDR3 is made up of 13 amino acids. This chain's CDR3 is CASSPGRTDTQYF. CDR3 nucleotides: TGTGCCAGCAGCCCAGGACGCACAGATACGCAGTATTTT.